Listed below are T cell receptor beta chains from one sample, sequenced in a study of T-cell reconstitution after alpha-beta-depleted transplantation in children. TCRdb recomputed calls from the PCR reads with MiXCR, one row per CDR3 protein. The sample records under 75,000 distinct CDR3 sequences, about a tenth being singletons. The material was PBMCs, obtained before TCRalphabeta/CD19-depleted stem cell transplant. The source is a boy under 18 with acute myeloid leukemia, due to receive a stem cell transplant. The CDR3 runs from the conserved cysteine through the conserved F or W. A D gene is named only where the DNA matches it firmly. The size of a clone is reported for some rows only, either as once, few or many, or as a class for expanded clones.

D gene	V gene	CDR3 length	clone size	J gene	CDR3 DNA	CDR3 protein
.	TRBV28	14	.	TRBJ1-1	TGTGCCAGCAGTTTAATCCTGCTGAACACTGAAGCTTTCTTT	CASSLILLNTEAFF
TRBD2	TRBV7-2	16	.	TRBJ2-5	TGTGCCAGCAGCTTAGCGGCGGGAGGGGCGGGGGAGACCCAGTACTTC	CASSLAAGGAGETQYF
TRBD1	TRBV4-1	16	many	TRBJ2-3	TGCGCCAGCAGCCAAGGTCAAGGACAGGGGGCAGATACGCAGTATTTT	CASSQGQGQGADTQYF
.	TRBV11-3	15	few	TRBJ1-5	TGTGCCAGCAGCTTAGGGGTACAGGGCAATCAGCCCCAGCATTTT	CASSLGVQGNQPQHF
.	TRBV12-3/TRBV12-4	16	few	TRBJ2-1	TGTGCCAGCAGACGCATGGGTCGGGGGTCATACAATGAGCAGTTCTTC	CASRRMGRGSYNEQFF
TRBD1	TRBV7-9	16	many	TRBJ2-5	TGTGCCAGCAGCTTAGACGTGCCAGGGGGCCGGGAGACCCAGTACTTC	CASSLDVPGGRETQYF
.	TRBV12-3/TRBV12-4	16	many	TRBJ2-1	TGTGCCAGCAGTTTCCTACTGGGGGCCCTCTACAATGAGCAGTTCTTC	CASSFLLGALYNEQFF
TRBD2	TRBV12-3/TRBV12-4	18	many	TRBJ2-4	TGTGCCAGCAGTAAAATTAGCGGGAGGGCTTTAGCCAAAAACATTCAGTACTTC	CASSKISGRALAKNIQYF
.	TRBV12-3/TRBV12-4	17	many	TRBJ1-5	TGTGCCAGCAGTTTAGTACAGGGTTGGCGGGTTGATCAGCCCCAGCATTTT	CASSLVQGWRVDQPQHF
.	TRBV15	13	many	TRBJ2-4	TGTGCCACCAGCAGAGGGGACGGGAACATTCAGTACTTC	CATSRGDGNIQYF
.	TRBV30	13	few	TRBJ2-3	TGTGCCTGGTCCGGGACTCGTGCAGATACGCAGTATTTT	CAWSGTRADTQYF
TRBD1	TRBV5-1	16	many	TRBJ2-3	TGCGCCAGCAGCCTGGAGATTGGCAGGGGGCATGATACGCAGTATTTT	CASSLEIGRGHDTQYF
.	TRBV18	14	many	TRBJ2-1	TGTGCCAGCTCACTCCTTAAGATGAACAATGAGCAGTTCTTC	CASSLLKMNNEQFF
.	TRBV14	16	few	TRBJ2-7	TGTGCCAGCAGCCAAAGTGGGGGACCCCCTCTCTACGAGCAGTACTTC	CASSQSGGPPLYEQYF
TRBD1	TRBV11-3	17	.	TRBJ1-1	TGTGCCAGCAGCTTAGATCAAAGGCAGGGGGCAGTTACTGAAGCTTTCTTT	CASSLDQRQGAVTEAFF
TRBD1	TRBV7-8	14	many	TRBJ2-7	TGTGCCAGCAGCCTGTACAGGGGTCCGTACGAGCAGTACTTC	CASSLYRGPYEQYF
.	TRBV21-1	19	many	TRBJ2-1	TGTGCCAGCAGCAAAGAGTTTCCCGACAGGCCGAGTTCCTACAATGAGCAGTTCTTC	CASSKEFPDRPSSYNEQFF
.	TRBV19	13	many	TRBJ2-3	TGTGCCAGTAGTATGTCCTCTACAGATACGCAGTATTTT	CASSMSSTDTQYF
.	TRBV15	15	many	TRBJ2-7	TGTGCCACCAGCAGAGATAAAGGACCTCCTACCGAGCAGTACTTC	CATSRDKGPPTEQYF
.	TRBV7-3	11	.	TRBJ1-2	TGTGCCAGCAGCTTTGGGGGGCCGCTCACCTTC	CASSFGGPLTF
.	TRBV7-6	17	many	TRBJ1-1	TGTGCCAGCAGCCCTCTTGGAGGCCCAACTATGAACACTGAAGCTTTCTTT	CASSPLGGPTMNTEAFF
TRBD2	TRBV29-1	17	many	TRBJ2-5	TGCAGCGTTGACATAGGACTAGCGGGGACGATACAAGAGACCCAGTACTTC	CSVDIGLAGTIQETQYF
.	TRBV4-3	16	.	TRBJ2-3	TGCGCCAGCAGCCAGACGGACAGCCGCTGGGGAGATACGCAGTATTTT	CASSQTDSRWGDTQYF
TRBD2	TRBV20-1	13	.	TRBJ2-3	TGCAGTGCTGCTAGCGGGAGCACAGATACGCAGTATTTT	CSAASGSTDTQYF
.	TRBV3-1	14	many	TRBJ1-5	TGTGCCAGCAGCCCCAATTACAGTAATCAGCCCCAGCATTTT	CASSPNYSNQPQHF
TRBD1	TRBV7-9	12	many	TRBJ1-5	TGTGCCAGCAGCTTCGACGGGACAGTCCAGCATTTT	CASSFDGTVQHF
TRBD2	TRBV12-3/TRBV12-4	15	many	TRBJ2-7	TGTGCCAGCAGTTTTGTAGGCGGGAGGAAATTCGAGCAGTACTTC	CASSFVGGRKFEQYF
.	TRBV12-3/TRBV12-4	20	many	TRBJ2-4	TGTGCCAGCAGCCCTACCAGGGGCCTCGTGAGTGTACTAGCCAAAAACATTCAGTACTTC	CASSPTRGLVSVLAKNIQYF
.	TRBV4-2	11	many	TRBJ2-1	TGTGCCAGCAGTCAGTACAATGAGCAGTTCTTC	CASSQYNEQFF
.	TRBV11-2	14	.	TRBJ1-6	TGTGCCAGGAGCTTAGAGGGGGGATTTTCACCCCTCCACTTT	CARSLEGGFSPLHF
.	TRBV7-9	14	many	TRBJ1-4	TGTGCCACCCAAAACAGGGAATCCATCGAAAAACTGTTTTTT	CATQNRESIEKLFF
TRBD1	TRBV20-1	15	many	TRBJ1-4	TGCAGTGCTAGTTCACAGGGGGCGGCTAATGAAAAACTGTTTTTT	CSASSQGAANEKLFF
.	TRBV24-1	12	many	TRBJ1-5	TGTGCCACCAGTAGGGCGGATCAGCCCCAGCATTTT	CATSRADQPQHF
.	TRBV12-3/TRBV12-4	14	many	TRBJ1-6	TGTGCCAGCAGTTTCTACAGAGGGAATTCACCCCTCCACTTT	CASSFYRGNSPLHF
.	TRBV5-1	13	many	TRBJ1-3	TGCGCCAGCAGCTCGAATGAGGCAGACACCATATATTTT	CASSSNEADTIYF
.	TRBV10-2	12	many	TRBJ2-1	TGCGCCAGCAGTCTAACCAAGAATGAGCAGTTCTTC	CASSLTKNEQFF
TRBD1	TRBV20-1	16	many	TRBJ1-2	TGCAGTGCAATGGACAGGGATGATCTCCGGGTCTATGGCTACACCTTC	CSAMDRDDLRVYGYTF
.	TRBV27	14	.	TRBJ2-3	TGTGCCAGCAGTTTTCTGTCGGGGCCCGATACGCAGTATTTT	CASSFLSGPDTQYF
.	TRBV7-3	15	.	TRBJ2-7	TGTGCCAGCAGCCTAGGAGGGGGTACTACCTACGAGCAGTACTTC	CASSLGGGTTYEQYF
TRBD2	TRBV20-1	14	few	TRBJ2-3	TGCAGTGCGTCGACTAGCGGGAGTCGAGATACGCAGTATTTT	CSASTSGSRDTQYF
TRBD2	TRBV20-1	15	many	TRBJ2-1	TGCAGTGCTAGGCCCTTAGCGGGAGCCTACAATGAGCAGTTCTTC	CSARPLAGAYNEQFF
.	TRBV7-2	15	many	TRBJ2-1	TGTGCCAGCAGCTTAATAGGGTCAAGTCTCAATGAGCAGTTCTTC	CASSLIGSSLNEQFF
.	TRBV19	12	many	TRBJ2-5	TGTGCCAGTGCCGCGGGACCGAGGGCCCAGTACTTC	CASAAGPRAQYF
TRBD2	TRBV7-9	15	many	TRBJ2-1	TGTGCCAGCAGCTTAGAACTAGCGGGAAGTTCTGAGCAGTTCTTC	CASSLELAGSSEQFF
TRBD2	TRBV6-6	13	many	TRBJ2-3	TGTGCCAGCAACGGGGGGACCCCAGATACGCAGTATTTT	CASNGGTPDTQYF
.	TRBV4-3	14	many	TRBJ1-1	TGCGCCAGCAGCCAAGATGTGGGGGGAGATGAAGCTTTCTTT	CASSQDVGGDEAFF